Sequencing of this T cell receptor (beta chain) was carried out in a study of OX40 agonist ivuxolimab in advanced cancers. Profiling relied on immunoSEQ multiplex PCR, and the TCRdb table lists in-frame clones only, not all of them. The sample carries 55,000 to 70,000 clones, about 82% recorded once. The CDR3 spans 13 residues. Deletions cut 3 bases from V and 8 bases from J, with 11 bases between. Germline V gene data show CDR1 as SGHTA and CDR2 as FQGNSA. Patients with autoimmune history or systemic immunosuppression were excluded. This receptor was obtained from an adult with an advanced solid tumor such as melanoma, head and neck, liver or kidney cancer. This chain links TRBV7-2 with TRBJ2-1, with D unclear. Source: CD4+ or CD8+ T cells sorted from blood, taken in a trial of the OX40 agonist ivuxolimab. This chain's CDR3 is CASSLTGLDEQFF. DNA of the CDR3: TGTGCCAGCAGCTTGACCGGCTTAGATGAGCAGTTCTTC.